The 31 T cell receptor beta chains below were found in one sample sequenced in a study (dated by TCRdb to the mid-2010s). Libraries came from RT-PCR. Sequencing was performed on an Illumina MiSeq. TCRdb ran its own pipeline on the public reads, namely fastp trimming at Q25 and MiXCR clone calling, and kept in-frame beta chains. Rows are combined by CDR3 protein, so each entry shows the most common genes and DNA. The sample records 550,000 to 750,000 distinct CDR3 sequences, approximately 15% of which are singletons. About 3.6% of the sample is in the top ten clones. Sequencing used memory CD4+ T cells from blood. Receptor source: a female donor in good health, serving as a healthy control.

In its sample, this clonotype was seen many times. The genes are TRBV4-3 and TRBJ2-7; D may be TRBD1 (5 bases). V gave up 0 bases and J gave up 3 bases, with 12 bases separating them. This CDR3 comprises 15 residues. The germline V gene encodes CDR1 LGHNA and CDR2 YSLEER. The CDR3 sequence is CASSQDRQGSYEQYF. The CDR3, as DNA: TGCGCCAGCAGCCAAGATCGGCAGGGAAGCTACGAGCAGTACTTC.

At least ten counts were recorded for this clonotype. The chain couples TRBV6-5 to TRBJ2-6, with TRBD1 identical over 8 bases. CDR1 and CDR2 (germline): MNHEY, SVGAGI. The V gene end was trimmed by 2 bases and the J gene end by 2 bases; junction bases not matched to a gene: 5. The CDR3 totals 17 residues. CDR3 in DNA: TGTGCCAGCAGTTACACCCAACAGGGGGCTGGGGCCAACGTCCTGACTTTC. Its translation is CASSYTQQGAGANVLTF.

At least ten counts were recorded for this clonotype. J is TRBJ1-6 and V is TRBV4-3; D may be TRBD1 (5 bases). V dropped 1 base and J dropped 7 bases, with 8 bases sitting between them. Germline V gene lookup returns CDR1 LGHNA and CDR2 YSLEER. The CDR3 has 14 amino acids. CDR3 loop: CASSQAEGNSPLHF. CDR3 coding DNA: TGCGCCAGCAGCCAAGCGGAGGGGAATTCACCCCTCCACTTT.

The chain has TRBV20-1 and TRBJ2-3, with 9 bases lining up with TRBD2. V lost 5 bases, J lost 5 bases, and 8 bases stayed unmatched. CDR3 length equals 14 residues. The germline V gene encodes CDR1 DFQATT and CDR2 SNEGSKA (reference sequence). CDR3 nucleotide sequence: TGCAGTGCTGAACCGGGACTAGCCATAGATACGCAGTATTTT. This codes for CSAEPGLAIDTQYF.

This clonotype has at least ten counts. The CDR3, as DNA: TGCAGTGCTAGGCATTGGGGGGGGCGAGGGACCTACGAGCAGTACTTC. It is translated as CSARHWGGRGTYEQYF. The J gene is TRBJ2-7, the V gene TRBV20-1; the D gene is possibly TRBD2 (7 bases). Germline V gene data show CDR1 as DFQATT and CDR2 as SNEGSKA (reference sequence). The germline V and J ends were trimmed by 3 bases and 2 bases, with 20 bases remaining between them. This CDR3 is 16 amino acids long.

The chain recombines TRBV20-1 with TRBJ1-2; 10 bases line up with TRBD1. Trimming cost V 6 bases and J 4 bases; bases outside gene matches: 8. The CDR3 contains 14 residues. Germline V gene lookup returns CDR1 DFQATT and CDR2 SNEGSKA (reference sequence). Here the CDR3 DNA reads TGCAGTGCAAAGCTCCGGGACAGGGGCTATGGCTACACCTTC. Amino acid sequence: CSAKLRDRGYGYTF.

In its sample, this clonotype was seen many times. The rearrangement uses TRBV18 and TRBJ1-2; 9 bases are a match to TRBD1. This CDR3 region has 15 residues. The V gene's germline CDR1 is KGHSH and CDR2 LQKENI. V shed 3 bases and J 6 bases; nucleotides not matched to a gene: 8. CDR3 DNA sequence: TGTGCCAGCTCACCTCTTCAGGGACAGGGAGATGGCTACACCTTC. Its protein is CASSPLQGQGDGYTF.

V usage is TRBV15 and J usage is TRBJ2-3, with D perhaps given as TRBD1 or TRBD2 (6 bases each). CDR3 length: 18 amino acids. Germline V CDR1 and CDR2: LNHNV, YYDKDF (reference sequence). Trimming cost V 5 bases and J 6 bases, with 27 bases left between them. The CDR3 here is CATSDRRGTEFLGDTQYF. The CDR3 DNA reads as TGTGCCACCAGCGACAGAAGGGGGACTGAGTTTTTGGGGGATACGCAGTATTTT.

This clonotype came up many times. DNA of the CDR3: TGCAGCGTCCAACGGGACTCCCAAGGGGAGCAGTTCTTC. Amino acids: CSVQRDSQGEQFF. The chain carries TRBV29-1 and TRBJ2-1; the D gene is possibly TRBD2 (6 bases). The CDR3 runs 13 residues. Germline V gene lookup returns CDR1 SQVTM and CDR2 ANQGSEA. With 6 bases removed from V and 10 bases from J, the gap between germline ends came to 19 bases.

This clonotype appeared many times. The chain carries TRBV6-4 and TRBJ2-1, with 7 bases identical to TRBD2. V lost 5 bases and J lost 1; bases outside the gene matches: 2. The CDR3 is made up of 14 amino acids. In germline, CDR1 is MRHNA, CDR2 SNTAGT. The CDR3 region is CASSRDYSYNEQFF. CDR3 sequence (DNA): TGTGCCAGCAGTCGGGACTATTCCTACAATGAGCAGTTCTTC.

In its sample, this clonotype was seen a few times. The rearrangement links TRBV6-5 to TRBJ2-7, with 8 bases identical to TRBD1. Trimming at V came to 7 bases and at J to 3 bases, leaving 17 bases not matched to a gene. The CDR3 length is 17 residues. CDR1 and CDR2 (germline): MNHEY, SVGAGI. The CDR3 loop reads CASTLQGVGVVLYEQYF. CDR3 nucleotide sequence: TGTGCCAGCACGTTACAGGGGGTTGGGGTTGTACTCTACGAGCAGTACTTC.

Ten or more counts support this clonotype. V and J are TRBV6-5 and TRBJ1-2; 7 positions agree with TRBD1. Germline assignment: CDR1 MNHEY and CDR2 SVGAGI. V dropped 2 bases and J dropped 4; count of bases not matched to a gene: 13. CDR3 length: 17 residues. CDR3 residues: CASSYGGGGAFFYGYTF. The CDR3 DNA follows: TGTGCCAGCAGTTACGGCGGAGGGGGCGCTTTTTTCTATGGCTACACCTTC.

A few counts support this clonotype. For the CDR3, the DNA is TGTGCCAGCAGTGAAATTACAGTGAACACTGAAGCTTTCTTT. It is translated as CASSEITVNTEAFF. The chain joins TRBV2 to TRBJ1-1; D not resolved. The germline gives CDR1 SNHLY, CDR2 FYNNEI. Between the trimmed V and J ends, which lost 2 bases and 0 bases, there was a span of 7 bases. The CDR3 loop spans 14 amino acids. The full variable domain, in which reference TRBV2 and TRBJ1-1 provide the parts outside the CDR3, is EPEVTQTPSHQVTQMGQEVILRCVPISNHLYFYWYRQILGQKVEFLVSFYNNEISEKSEIFDDQFSVERPDGSNFTLKIRSTKLEDSAMYFCASSEITVNTEAFFGQGTRLTVV.

The table lists this clonotype with many counts. The rearrangement links TRBV29-1 to TRBJ2-5, with D perhaps given as TRBD1 or TRBD2 (5 bases each). The germline CDR1 and CDR2 sequences are SQVTM and ANQGSEA. The CDR3 length is 12 residues. The germline V and J ends were trimmed by 7 bases and 4 bases, with 13 bases remaining between them. The DNA for the CDR3 is TGCAGCGCGGGCCGGGACGGAGAGACCCAGTACTTC. Amino acid sequence: CSAGRDGETQYF.

This clonotype turned up a few times. V usage is TRBV7-9 and J usage is TRBJ1-1; 8 bases line up with TRBD1. V was pared by 4 bases and J by 6 bases, with 10 bases of the junction left unmatched. The CDR3 is 15 residues long. The V gene's germline CDR1 is SEHNR and CDR2 FQNEAQ (reference sequence). The CDR3: CASSYRTGLDAEAFF. As DNA, the CDR3 is TGTGCCAGCAGCTACCGGACAGGGCTGGACGCTGAAGCTTTCTTT. The whole variable domain, remainder taken from reference TRBV7-9 and TRBJ1-1, is DTGVSQNPRHKITKRGQNVTFRCDPISEHNRLYWYRQTLGQGPEFLTYFQNEAQLEKSRLLSDRFSAERPKGSFSTLEIQRTEQGDSAMYLCASSYRTGLDAEAFFGQGTRLTVV.

The J gene is TRBJ2-1, the V gene TRBV3-1, with 12 bases matching TRBD2. The CDR3 totals 15 residues. J lost 15 bases, V lost 4 bases, and 13 bases had no gene match. The V gene's germline CDR1 is LGHDT and CDR2 YNNKEL (reference sequence). The DNA for the CDR3 is TGTGCCAGCAGCCCCTACCGGACTAGCGGGGATGCAAGGTTCTTC. Translating it yields CASSPYRTSGDARFF.

The V gene is TRBV11-3, the J gene TRBJ2-7, with no clear D. CDR1 is SGHNT, CDR2 YENEEA, per germline. CDR3 size: 13 residues. The V and J ends lost 3 bases and 3 bases respectively, with 9 bases between them. CDR3 amino acids: CASSFDGDYEQYF. The CDR3 DNA reads TGTGCCAGCAGCTTCGACGGTGACTACGAGCAGTACTTC.

The chain has TRBV7-2 and TRBJ1-5; D possibly corresponds to TRBD1 (6 bases). The CDR3 covers 15 residues. The V end lost 5 bases, the J end lost 0 bases, and 11 bases lay between the germline ends. Germline loops: CDR1 SGHTA, CDR2 FQGNSA. The CDR3 sequence: CASSQRGYSNQPQHF. The CDR3 nucleotides are TGTGCCAGCAGCCAAAGGGGGTATAGCAATCAGCCCCAGCATTTT.

J is TRBJ2-5 and V is TRBV28, with D unresolved. Germline V gene data show CDR1 as MDHEN and CDR2 as SYDVKM. This CDR3 region has 15 residues. V shed 7 bases and J shed 2 bases, with 17 bases lying between them. The CDR3 reads CASISSAGQQETQYF. The CDR3 DNA reads as TGTGCCAGCATTTCCTCAGCAGGTCAGCAAGAGACCCAGTACTTC.

There are many counts of this clonotype. The chain uses TRBV30 and TRBJ1-1; TRBD1 aligns across 8 bases. Germline-derived CDR1 and CDR2 are GTSNPN and SVGIG (reference sequence). J was trimmed by 4 bases and V by 5 bases; bases with no gene match: 9. This CDR3 comprises 14 residues. The CDR3 here is CAWDSTGEGTEAFF. DNA for the CDR3: TGTGCCTGGGACTCGACAGGGGAGGGCACTGAAGCTTTCTTT. Looking up the rest from reference TRBV30 and TRBJ1-1 gives the full variable domain: SQTIHQWPATLVQPVGSPLSLECTVEGTSNPNLYWYRQAAGRGLQLLFYSVGIGQISSEVPQNLSASRPQDRQFILSSKKLLLSDSGFYLCAWDSTGEGTEAFFGQGTRLTVV.

This clonotype was counted between two and nine times. This chain uses TRBV28 with TRBJ2-1; D is undetermined. The CDR3 is 12 amino acids. The germline gives CDR1 MDHEN, CDR2 SYDVKM. Trimming removed 7 bases from V and 10 bases from J, with 14 bases in between. The CDR3 region is CASIGDSAEQFF. CDR3 nucleotides: TGTGCCAGCATAGGAGATTCGGCAGAGCAGTTCTTC.

V and J are TRBV5-5 and TRBJ1-5; possibly TRBD1 for D (5 bases). Germline lookup yields CDR1 SGHKS and CDR2 YYEKEE (reference sequence). The CDR3 is 16 residues long. Trimming removed 2 bases from V and 2 bases from J, with 14 bases in between. The CDR3 DNA reads TGTGCCAGCAGCTTCTCCGGGGCGAGCGGCAATCAGCCCCAGCATTTT. Residues: CASSFSGASGNQPQHF.

This clonotype was seen repeatedly, ten times or more. The J gene is TRBJ2-5, the V gene TRBV11-2; 7 positions agree with TRBD2. Germline V gene sequence: CDR1 SGHAT, CDR2 FQNNGV. The CDR3 runs 15 residues. V shed 5 bases, J shed 4 bases, and the junction held 10 bases outside the gene matches. For the CDR3, the DNA is TGTGCCAGCAGCCGCAGCGGGGCCCGATCAGAGACCCAGTACTTC. Its translation is CASSRSGARSETQYF.

The chain recombines TRBV20-1 with TRBJ1-1; D uncertain. The germline V gene has CDR1 DFQATT and CDR2 SNEGSKA (reference sequence). Trimming left V 5 bases short and J 0 bases short, with 10 bases between. The CDR3 length is 13 residues. DNA for the CDR3: TGCAGTGCTCCCATCGTCCTGAACACTGAAGCTTTCTTT. It is translated as CSAPIVLNTEAFF.

The CDR3, as DNA: TGCAGCGTTGAGTTTACTAGCGGGAGATTGGTTGATACGCAGTATTTT. Translated, it gives CSVEFTSGRLVDTQYF. V and J are TRBV29-1 and TRBJ2-3; 11 nucleotides match TRBD2. The CDR3 spans 16 residues. Germline V CDR1 and CDR2: SQVTM, ANQGSEA. Unmatched junction bases numbered 11, after V lost 3 bases and J lost 6 bases.

Concerning this clonotype itself: A much larger clone differs from this one at a single base, so this may be a read error. The chain combines TRBV29-1 with TRBJ2-2; D is undetermined. The CDR3 contains 12 residues. CDR1 and CDR2 from the germline V gene are SQVTM and ANQGSEA. DNA of the CDR3: TGCAGCGTTGAAGGGAACATCGGGGAGCTGTTTTTT. This codes for CSVEGNIGELFF.

The sample holds a few counts of this clonotype. The chain is built from TRBV7-9 and TRBJ1-3; no firm D call. Trimming shortened V by 5 bases and J by 0 bases, and 11 bases separated the two germline ends. Germline V gene data show CDR1 as SEHNR and CDR2 as FQNEAQ (reference sequence). The CDR3 loop spans 15 amino acids. The CDR3 nucleotides read TGTGCCAGCAGCCCACCTGGGAGCTCTGGAAACACCATATATTTT. It translates to CASSPPGSSGNTIYF.

This clonotype was seen ten or more times. V gene TRBV10-2 combines with J gene TRBJ2-2; 11 bases are shared with TRBD2. V dropped 3 bases and J dropped 8; count of bases not matched to a gene: 5. This CDR3 has 15 residues. Looked up from germline, CDR1 is WSHSY and CDR2 is SAAADI. CDR3 region: CASSELAGATGELFF. CDR3 DNA: TGCGCCAGCAGTGAACTAGCGGGAGCGACGGGGGAGCTGTTTTTT.

In this sample, this clonotype turned up many times. This chain joins TRBV5-1 and TRBJ1-5; D is unclear. The length of the CDR3 is 14 residues. V lost 1 base and J 8 bases, leaving 13 bases between the germline ends. Germline V gives CDR1 SGHRS, CDR2 YFSETQ. Written as DNA, the CDR3 is TGCGCCAGCAGCTTGAATGGGGTTGGGGAGCCCCAGCATTTT. Encoded protein: CASSLNGVGEPQHF.

This clonotype was picked up many times. The J gene is TRBJ2-3, the V gene TRBV20-1, with D possibly TRBD2 on 5 matching bases. V was shortened by 0 bases and J by 0 bases, with 10 bases between the two germline ends. The CDR3 has 15 residues. Germline loops: CDR1 DFQATT, CDR2 SNEGSKA (reference sequence). CDR3 sequence reads: CSARDGVPSTDTQYF. CDR3 in DNA: TGCAGTGCTAGAGACGGGGTCCCTAGCACAGATACGCAGTATTTT.

This clonotype was counted many times. The chain joins TRBV6-6 to TRBJ2-7; a possible D gene is TRBD1 (6 bases). Per the germline V gene, CDR1 is MNHNY and CDR2 is SVGAGI (reference sequence). Trimming pared 5 bases from V and 1 base from J, leaving 12 bases between. This CDR3 is built from 14 residues. The CDR3 reads CASSTGTNSYEQYF. The CDR3 nucleotides read TGTGCCAGCAGTACTGGGACAAATTCCTACGAGCAGTACTTC.